This T cell receptor beta chain was sequenced during a study of T-cell memory formation after mild COVID-19. Background on the study: TCR clusters were mostly donor specific.

5'RACE with constant-segment primers built TCRalpha and TCRbeta cDNA libraries with UMIs. MiXCR, applied by TCRdb to the 5' RACE reads, yields one record per CDR3 protein. Altogether around 300,000 distinct CDR3 sequences are present, 14% being singletons, with the ten largest covering roughly 21%. Overall study results and limits: CD4+ contracting clones lay mainly in CM and EM, CD8+ ones in EMRA. Day 37-peaking second-wave clones had unconfirmed SARS-CoV-2 specificity.

To note about this clonotype: Its antigen is unidentified.

Per the germline V gene, CDR1 is MGHDK and CDR2 is SYGVNS. Trimming shortened V by 1 base and J by 4 bases, and 14 bases separated the two germline ends. This CDR3 has 16 amino acids. This sequence originates from a man younger than 30 who had mild COVID-19 (a few samples of this study predate the infection). Cell type and time point are not known. V usage is TRBV25-1 and J usage is TRBJ1-3; possibly TRBD1 for D (6 bases). Sequencing was carried out using PBMCs or a T cell subset sorted from them (not recorded which). The CDR3 coding sequence is TGTGCCAGCAGTGAATTGGGCAGGGGAAGAGGAAACACCATATATTTT. This sequence encodes CASSELGRGRGNTIYF.